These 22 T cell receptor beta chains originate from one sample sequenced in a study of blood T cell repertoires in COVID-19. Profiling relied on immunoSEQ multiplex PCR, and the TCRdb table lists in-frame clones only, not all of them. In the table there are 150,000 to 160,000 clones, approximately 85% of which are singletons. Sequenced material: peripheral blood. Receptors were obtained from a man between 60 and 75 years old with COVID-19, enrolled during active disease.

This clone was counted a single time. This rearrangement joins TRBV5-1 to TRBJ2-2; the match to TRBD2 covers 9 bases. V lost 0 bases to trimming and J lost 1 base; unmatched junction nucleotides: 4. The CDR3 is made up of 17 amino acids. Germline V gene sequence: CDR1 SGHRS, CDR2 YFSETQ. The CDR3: CASSLVPSGMNTGELFF. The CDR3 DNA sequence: TGCGCCAGCAGCTTGGTTCCTAGCGGGATGAACACCGGGGAGCTGTTTTTT.

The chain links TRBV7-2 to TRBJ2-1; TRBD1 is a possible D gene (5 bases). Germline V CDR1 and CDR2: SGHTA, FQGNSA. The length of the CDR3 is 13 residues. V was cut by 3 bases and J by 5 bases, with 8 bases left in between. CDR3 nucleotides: TGTGCCAGCAGCTTTCAGGGAAACAATGAGCAGTTCTTC. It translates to CASSFQGNNEQFF.

In nucleotides, the CDR3 is TGTGCCAGCAGCCGGTCGCGGCCTCGCGAGGGAAACACCATATATTTT. As protein: CASSRSRPREGNTIYF. The rearrangement joins TRBV3-1 (or the pseudogene TRBV3-2) to TRBJ1-3; no clear D. This CDR3 contains 16 residues. Germline CDR1 reads LGHDT; CDR2 reads YNNKEL (reference sequence). V lost 4 bases and J 4 bases, leaving 17 bases between the germline ends.

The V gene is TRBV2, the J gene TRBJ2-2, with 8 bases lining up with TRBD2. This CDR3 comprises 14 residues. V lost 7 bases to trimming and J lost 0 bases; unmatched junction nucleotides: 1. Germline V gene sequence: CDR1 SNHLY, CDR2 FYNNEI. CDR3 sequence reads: CASKGLANTGELFF. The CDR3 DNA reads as TGTGCCAGCAAGGGACTAGCGAACACCGGGGAGCTGTTTTTT.

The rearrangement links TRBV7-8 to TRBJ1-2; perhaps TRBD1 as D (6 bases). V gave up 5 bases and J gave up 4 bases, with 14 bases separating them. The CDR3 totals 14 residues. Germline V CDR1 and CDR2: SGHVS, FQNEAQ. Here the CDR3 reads CASSPRTATYGYTF. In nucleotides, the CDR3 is TGTGCCAGCAGCCCAAGGACAGCTACCTATGGCTACACCTTC. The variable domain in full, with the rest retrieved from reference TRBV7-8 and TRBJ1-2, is GAGVSQSPRYKVAKRGQDVALRCDPISGHVSLFWYQQALGQGPEFLTYFQNEAQLDKSGLPSDRFFAERPEGSVSTLKIQRTQQEDSAVYLCASSPRTATYGYTFGSGTRLTVV.

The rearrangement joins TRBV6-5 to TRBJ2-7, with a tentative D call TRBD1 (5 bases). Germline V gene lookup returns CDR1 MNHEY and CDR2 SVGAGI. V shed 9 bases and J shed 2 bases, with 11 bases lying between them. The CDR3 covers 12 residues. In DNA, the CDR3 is TGTGCCAGAGGGGTAACGGCCTACGAGCAGTACTTC. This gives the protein CARGVTAYEQYF.

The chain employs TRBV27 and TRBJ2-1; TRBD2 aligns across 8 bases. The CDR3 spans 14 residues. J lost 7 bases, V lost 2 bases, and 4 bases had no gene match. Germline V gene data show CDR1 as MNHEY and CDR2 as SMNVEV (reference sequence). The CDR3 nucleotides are TGTGCCAGCAGTTTACGGGGGGGCGGGAATGAGCAGTTCTTC. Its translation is CASSLRGGGNEQFF.

The CDR3 reads CASSLTGVTDTQYF. CDR3 nucleotides: TGTGCCAGCAGCTTGACGGGAGTCACAGATACGCAGTATTTT. The chain recombines TRBV7-9 with TRBJ2-3, with TRBD2 as a possible D gene (6 bases). V dropped 3 bases and J dropped 2 bases, with 9 bases sitting between them. Germline CDR1 and CDR2: SEHNR and FQNEAQ (reference sequence). This CDR3 spans 14 amino acids.

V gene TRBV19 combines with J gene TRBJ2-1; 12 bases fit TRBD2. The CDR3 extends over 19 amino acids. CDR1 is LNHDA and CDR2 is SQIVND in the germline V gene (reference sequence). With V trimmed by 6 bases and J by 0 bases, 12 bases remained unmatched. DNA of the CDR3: TGTGCCAGTAGACGAGGAATAGGACTAGCGGGACGCTCCTACAATGAGCAGTTCTTC. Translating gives CASRRGIGLAGRSYNEQFF.

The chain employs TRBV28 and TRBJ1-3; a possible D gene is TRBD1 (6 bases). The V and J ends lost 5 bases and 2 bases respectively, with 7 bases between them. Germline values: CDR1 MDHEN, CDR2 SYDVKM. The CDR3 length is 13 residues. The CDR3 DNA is TGTGCCAGCAGTACAGGGCCTGGAAACACCATATATTTT. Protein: CASSTGPGNTIYF.

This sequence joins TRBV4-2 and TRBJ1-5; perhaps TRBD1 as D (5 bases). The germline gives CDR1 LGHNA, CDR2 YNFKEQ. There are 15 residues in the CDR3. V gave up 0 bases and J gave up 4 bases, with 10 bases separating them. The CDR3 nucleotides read TGTGCCAGCAGCCAAGATGGGGCGGCTAATCAGCCCCAGCATTTT. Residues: CASSQDGAANQPQHF.

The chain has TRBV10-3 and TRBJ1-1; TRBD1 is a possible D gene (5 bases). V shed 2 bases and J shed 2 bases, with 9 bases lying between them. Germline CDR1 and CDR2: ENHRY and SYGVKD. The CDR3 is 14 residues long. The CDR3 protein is CAISEGGFNTEAFF. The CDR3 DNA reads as TGTGCCATCAGTGAGGGGGGGTTTAACACTGAAGCTTTCTTT.

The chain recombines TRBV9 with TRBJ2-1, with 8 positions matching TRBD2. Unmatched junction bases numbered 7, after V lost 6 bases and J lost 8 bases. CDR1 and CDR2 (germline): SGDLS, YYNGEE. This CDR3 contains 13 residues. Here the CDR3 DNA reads TGTGCCAGCAACACGGGAGGGCCTTATGAGCAGTTCTTC. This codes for CASNTGGPYEQFF.

In DNA form, the CDR3 reads TGTGCCAGTACCCCAGCGGGGACCTACGAGCAGTACTTC. Its translation: CASTPAGTYEQYF. The V call is TRBV19, the J call TRBJ2-7; 7 bases align to TRBD2. Germline CDR1 and CDR2: LNHDA and SQIVND (reference sequence). The CDR3 loop spans 13 amino acids. V trimming: 7 bases; J trimming: 2 bases; junction bases outside the gene matches: 5.

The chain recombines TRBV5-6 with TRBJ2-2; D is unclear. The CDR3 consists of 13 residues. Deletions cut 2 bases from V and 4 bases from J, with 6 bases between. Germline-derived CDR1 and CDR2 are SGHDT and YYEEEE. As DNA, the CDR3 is TGTGCCAGCAGCTTCGAGATCACCGGGGAGCTGTTTTTT. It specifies CASSFEITGELFF.

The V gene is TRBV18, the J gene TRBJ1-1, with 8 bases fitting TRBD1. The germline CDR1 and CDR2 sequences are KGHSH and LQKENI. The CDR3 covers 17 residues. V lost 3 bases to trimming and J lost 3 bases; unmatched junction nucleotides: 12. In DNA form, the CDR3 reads TGTGCCAGCTCACCGTTCCAGACAGGGGAGGGAGACACTGAAGCTTTCTTT. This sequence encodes CASSPFQTGEGDTEAFF. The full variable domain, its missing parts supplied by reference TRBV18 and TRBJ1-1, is NAGVMQNPRHLVRRRGQEARLRCSPMKGHSHVYWYRQLPEEGLKFMVYLQKENIIDESGMPKERFSAEFPKEGPSILRIQQVVRGDSAAYFCASSPFQTGEGDTEAFFGQGTRLTVV.

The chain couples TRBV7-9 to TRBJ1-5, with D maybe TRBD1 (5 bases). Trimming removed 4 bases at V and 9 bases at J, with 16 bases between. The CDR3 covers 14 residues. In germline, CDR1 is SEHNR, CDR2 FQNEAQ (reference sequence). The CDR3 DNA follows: TGTGCCAGCAGCTCCTCGGCAGGGCAGCCGCCCCAGCATTTT. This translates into CASSSSAGQPPQHF.

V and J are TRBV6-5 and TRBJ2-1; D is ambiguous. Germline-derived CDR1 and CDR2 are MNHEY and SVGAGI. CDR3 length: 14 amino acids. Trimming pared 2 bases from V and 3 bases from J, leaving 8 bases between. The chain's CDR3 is CASSYQEFYNEQFF. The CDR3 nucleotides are TGTGCCAGCAGTTACCAGGAATTCTACAATGAGCAGTTCTTC.

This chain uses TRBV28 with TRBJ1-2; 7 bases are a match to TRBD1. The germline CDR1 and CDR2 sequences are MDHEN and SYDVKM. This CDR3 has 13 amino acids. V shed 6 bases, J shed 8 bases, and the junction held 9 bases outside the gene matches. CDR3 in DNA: TGTGCCAGCAGGGCTCCAGGGGGAGGCGGCTACACCTTC. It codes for CASRAPGGGGYTF.

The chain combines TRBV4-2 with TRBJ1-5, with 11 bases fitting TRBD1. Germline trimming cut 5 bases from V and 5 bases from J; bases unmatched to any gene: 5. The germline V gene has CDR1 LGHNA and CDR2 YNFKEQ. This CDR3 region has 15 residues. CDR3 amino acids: CASSNGQGADQPQHF. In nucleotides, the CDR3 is TGTGCCAGCAGCAACGGACAGGGGGCCGATCAGCCCCAGCATTTT.

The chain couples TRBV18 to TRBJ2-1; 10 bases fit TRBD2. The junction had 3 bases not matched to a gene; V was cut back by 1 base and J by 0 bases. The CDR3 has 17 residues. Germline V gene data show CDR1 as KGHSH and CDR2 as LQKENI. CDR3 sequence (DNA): TGTGCCAGCTCACCACAATGGACTAGCGGCTCCTACAATGAGCAGTTCTTC. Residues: CASSPQWTSGSYNEQFF.

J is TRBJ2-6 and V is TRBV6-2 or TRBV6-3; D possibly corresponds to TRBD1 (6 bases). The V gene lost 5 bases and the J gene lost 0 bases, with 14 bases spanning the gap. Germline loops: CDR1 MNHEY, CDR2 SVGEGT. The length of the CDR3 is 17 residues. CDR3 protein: CASSTQGLGSGANVLTF. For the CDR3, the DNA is TGTGCCAGCAGTACACAGGGTTTGGGCTCTGGGGCCAACGTCCTGACTTTC.